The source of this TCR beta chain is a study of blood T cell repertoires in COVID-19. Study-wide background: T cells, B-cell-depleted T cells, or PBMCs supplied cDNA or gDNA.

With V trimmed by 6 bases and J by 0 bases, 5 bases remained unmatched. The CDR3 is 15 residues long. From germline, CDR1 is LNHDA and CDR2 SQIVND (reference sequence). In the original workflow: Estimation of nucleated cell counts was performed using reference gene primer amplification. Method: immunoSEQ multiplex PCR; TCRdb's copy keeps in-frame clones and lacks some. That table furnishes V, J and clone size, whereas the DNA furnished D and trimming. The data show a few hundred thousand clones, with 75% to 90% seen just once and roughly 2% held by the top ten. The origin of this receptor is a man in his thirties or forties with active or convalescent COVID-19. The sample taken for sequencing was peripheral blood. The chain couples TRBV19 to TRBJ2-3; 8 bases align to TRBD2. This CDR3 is CASRMSGGSTDTQYF. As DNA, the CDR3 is TGTGCCAGTAGAATGAGCGGGGGTAGCACAGATACGCAGTATTTT.